Here is one TCR beta chain with its context. No antigen is known for it. Autoimmune disease history or systemic immunosuppression was exclusionary. This record belongs to a study of OX40 agonist ivuxolimab in advanced cancers. Across the whole study: Among those enrolled, mean age was about 60 years (range about 23 to 90) and roughly 84% were male. Study-level points and caveats: Partly responding patients at 0.1-3.0 mg/kg showed some of the smallest clonal expansion.

The assay was immunoSEQ multiplex PCR, and TCRdb's table has in-frame clones only and misses some. This sample has 40,000 to 45,000 clones, with 80% found just once. Germline lookup yields CDR1 SGDLS and CDR2 YYNGEE. The CDR3 is 13 residues long. V lost 7 bases and J lost 2, with 11 bases in between. The sequence came from an adult with an advanced solid tumor such as melanoma, head and neck, liver or kidney cancer. The V and J genes are TRBV9 and TRBJ2-3, with TRBD2 as a possible D gene (6 bases). The sample consisted of CD4+ or CD8+ T cells sorted from blood, taken in a trial of the OX40 agonist ivuxolimab. The CDR3 is CASQTSLTDTQYF. Here the CDR3 DNA reads TGTGCCAGCCAAACTAGCCTCACAGATACGCAGTATTTT.